A selection of T cell receptor beta chains follows, all from one sample in a study of beta chain features in type 1 diabetes. The table came from immunoSEQ multiplex PCR; TCRdb's copy has only in-frame clones and leaves some out. The table records 230,000 or so clones, approximately 16% of them present only once. Sequenced sample: naive CD4+ T cells from blood. The receptors come from a man aged 30 to 45 with type 1 diabetes. Each CDR3 is given with its conserved first and last residue. The order of the fields is D gene, clone size, J gene, V gene, CDR3 protein, CDR3 DNA. The D gene is left open where the match is weak. Part of the rows lack a size; the others show once, few, many or a class for expanded clones.

d_call: .; clone_size: few; j_call: TRBJ2-1; v_call: TRBV28; cdr3_aa: CASSLGGNPYNEQFF; cdr3_nt: TGTGCCAGCAGTTTAGGGGGGAACCCCTACAATGAGCAGTTCTTC
d_call: .; clone_size: few; j_call: TRBJ2-1; v_call: TRBV30; cdr3_aa: CAWSVHSPGSYNEQFF; cdr3_nt: TGTGCCTGGAGTGTACACTCCCCTGGGTCCTACAATGAGCAGTTCTTC
d_call: .; clone_size: .; j_call: TRBJ2-1; v_call: TRBV30; cdr3_aa: CAWGQRTYDEQFF; cdr3_nt: TGTGCCTGGGGCCAGCGGACCTACGATGAGCAGTTCTTC
d_call: TRBD1; clone_size: few; j_call: TRBJ2-1; v_call: TRBV7-9; cdr3_aa: CASKKDRDNEQFF; cdr3_nt: TGTGCCAGCAAAAAGGACAGGGATAATGAGCAGTTCTTC
d_call: .; clone_size: few; j_call: TRBJ2-3; v_call: TRBV7-8; cdr3_aa: CASSSWGRGTDTQYF; cdr3_nt: TGTGCCAGCTCTTCCTGGGGGAGAGGCACAGATACGCAGTATTTT
d_call: .; clone_size: .; j_call: TRBJ2-1; v_call: TRBV11-1; cdr3_aa: CASSLGLGSNEQFF; cdr3_nt: TGTGCCAGCAGCTTAGGTCTTGGAAGCAATGAGCAGTTCTTC
d_call: .; clone_size: .; j_call: TRBJ2-3; v_call: TRBV9; cdr3_aa: CASSVAGLTDTQYF; cdr3_nt: TGTGCCAGCAGCGTAGCGGGTCTCACAGATACGCAGTATTTT
d_call: TRBD1; clone_size: .; j_call: TRBJ2-7; v_call: TRBV7-9; cdr3_aa: CASSLARPGQGLFYEQYF; cdr3_nt: TGTGCCAGCAGCTTAGCGAGGCCGGGACAGGGTCTTTTCTACGAGCAGTACTTC
d_call: TRBD1; clone_size: .; j_call: TRBJ2-7; v_call: TRBV7-2; cdr3_aa: CASSLVRGPYEQYF; cdr3_nt: TGTGCCAGCAGCTTAGTGAGGGGGCCCTACGAGCAGTACTTC
d_call: .; clone_size: .; j_call: TRBJ2-5; v_call: TRBV18; cdr3_aa: CASSRSTEETQYF; cdr3_nt: TGTGCCAGCTCAAGATCGACGGAAGAGACCCAGTACTTC
d_call: TRBD2; clone_size: few; j_call: TRBJ2-5; v_call: TRBV15; cdr3_aa: CATRRLAGGPRETQYF; cdr3_nt: TGTGCCACCAGGCGGCTAGCGGGAGGGCCTCGAGAGACCCAGTACTTC
d_call: TRBD2; clone_size: .; j_call: TRBJ2-5; v_call: TRBV9; cdr3_aa: CASSVATSGYQETQYF; cdr3_nt: TGTGCCAGCAGCGTAGCGACTAGCGGTTACCAAGAGACCCAGTACTTC
d_call: .; clone_size: few; j_call: TRBJ2-7; v_call: TRBV7-2; cdr3_aa: CASSLGGTPSYEQYF; cdr3_nt: TGTGCCAGCAGCTTAGGAGGGACCCCGTCCTACGAGCAGTACTTC
d_call: TRBD1; clone_size: .; j_call: TRBJ1-5; v_call: TRBV7-2; cdr3_aa: CASSNRQGGNQPQHF; cdr3_nt: TGTGCCAGCAGCAATCGACAGGGCGGGAATCAGCCCCAGCATTTT
d_call: .; clone_size: few; j_call: TRBJ1-1; v_call: TRBV7-9; cdr3_aa: CASRLNTEAFF; cdr3_nt: TGTGCCAGCCGACTGAACACTGAAGCTTTCTTT
d_call: TRBD2; clone_size: few; j_call: TRBJ2-3; v_call: TRBV6-5; cdr3_aa: CASSRLAGPRDTQYF; cdr3_nt: TGTGCCAGCAGTAGACTAGCGGGGCCGAGGGATACGCAGTATTTT
d_call: .; clone_size: .; j_call: TRBJ2-5; v_call: TRBV7-2; cdr3_aa: CASSSTVETQYF; cdr3_nt: TGTGCCAGCAGCTCGACGGTTGAGACCCAGTACTTC
d_call: TRBD2; clone_size: few; j_call: TRBJ2-7; v_call: TRBV28; cdr3_aa: CASSTPGLAAYEQYF; cdr3_nt: TGTGCCAGCAGCACACCGGGACTAGCGGCCTACGAGCAGTACTTC
d_call: TRBD1; clone_size: .; j_call: TRBJ2-6; v_call: TRBV4-1; cdr3_aa: CASSRNRGHSGANVLTF; cdr3_nt: TGCGCCAGCAGCCGAAACAGGGGGCATAGCGGGGCCAACGTCCTGACTTTC
d_call: .; clone_size: .; j_call: TRBJ2-5; v_call: TRBV18; cdr3_aa: CASSSVLETQYF; cdr3_nt: TGTGCCAGCTCAAGTGTGTTGGAGACCCAGTACTTC
d_call: .; clone_size: .; j_call: TRBJ1-1; v_call: TRBV29-1; cdr3_aa: CSVGLNTEAFF; cdr3_nt: TGCAGCGTTGGATTAAACACTGAAGCTTTCTTT
d_call: .; clone_size: .; j_call: TRBJ2-2; v_call: TRBV7-9; cdr3_aa: CASSPRDLNTGELFF; cdr3_nt: TGTGCCAGCAGCCCCAGGGACTTAAACACCGGGGAGCTGTTTTTT
d_call: TRBD1; clone_size: .; j_call: TRBJ2-5; v_call: TRBV10-3; cdr3_aa: CAITGQVQETQYF; cdr3_nt: TGTGCCATCACGGGACAGGTTCAAGAGACCCAGTACTTC
d_call: .; clone_size: .; j_call: TRBJ2-3; v_call: TRBV6-1; cdr3_aa: CASGPSTQYF; cdr3_nt: TGTGCCAGCGGTCCGTCTACGCAGTATTTT
d_call: .; clone_size: few; j_call: TRBJ1-2; v_call: TRBV20-1; cdr3_aa: CSARTRGYTF; cdr3_nt: TGCAGTGCCCGGACACGTGGCTACACCTTC
d_call: .; clone_size: few; j_call: TRBJ2-5; v_call: TRBV9; cdr3_aa: CASSVEVGETQYF; cdr3_nt: TGTGCCAGCAGCGTAGAGGTAGGAGAGACCCAGTACTTC
d_call: .; clone_size: .; j_call: TRBJ2-1; v_call: TRBV9; cdr3_aa: CASSEGPYREQFF; cdr3_nt: TGTGCCAGCAGCGAGGGCCCCTACAGGGAGCAGTTCTTC
d_call: .; clone_size: .; j_call: TRBJ2-1; v_call: TRBV29-1; cdr3_aa: CSVDLASSYNEQFF; cdr3_nt: TGCAGCGTTGACCTAGCGAGCTCCTACAATGAGCAGTTCTTC
d_call: .; clone_size: .; j_call: TRBJ2-2; v_call: TRBV9; cdr3_aa: CASSVVGTANTGELFF; cdr3_nt: TGTGCCAGCAGCGTAGTCGGTACGGCGAACACCGGGGAGCTGTTTTTT
d_call: .; clone_size: few; j_call: TRBJ2-3; v_call: TRBV7-2; cdr3_aa: CASSWSVDTQYF; cdr3_nt: TGTGCCAGCAGCTGGTCCGTGGATACGCAGTATTTT
d_call: TRBD1; clone_size: few; j_call: TRBJ2-2; v_call: TRBV7-6; cdr3_aa: CASSLAGTGRTGELFF; cdr3_nt: TGTGCCAGCAGCTTAGCGGGGACAGGACGCACCGGGGAGCTGTTTTTT
d_call: .; clone_size: few; j_call: TRBJ1-2; v_call: TRBV4-3; cdr3_aa: CASSQESAGEYGYTF; cdr3_nt: TGCGCCAGCAGCCAAGAATCGGCAGGGGAATATGGCTACACCTTC
d_call: .; clone_size: .; j_call: TRBJ2-3; v_call: TRBV7-3; cdr3_aa: CASSPGPGREDTQYF; cdr3_nt: TGTGCCAGCAGCCCAGGGCCGGGACGAGAAGATACGCAGTATTTT
d_call: .; clone_size: few; j_call: TRBJ2-1; v_call: TRBV9; cdr3_aa: CASSVGTTNEQFF; cdr3_nt: TGTGCCAGCAGCGTAGGGACTACTAATGAGCAGTTCTTC
d_call: TRBD2; clone_size: .; j_call: TRBJ2-7; v_call: TRBV7-9; cdr3_aa: CASSNRGTSADEQYF; cdr3_nt: TGTGCCAGCAGCAATCGTGGGACTAGCGCGGACGAGCAGTACTTC
d_call: .; clone_size: .; j_call: TRBJ2-3; v_call: TRBV5-4; cdr3_aa: CASGDGDTDTQYF; cdr3_nt: TGTGCCAGCGGGGACGGAGACACAGATACGCAGTATTTT
d_call: .; clone_size: few; j_call: TRBJ2-1; v_call: TRBV4-2; cdr3_aa: CASSSRDQQFF; cdr3_nt: TGTGCCAGCAGCTCCCGGGACCAGCAGTTCTTC
d_call: TRBD1; clone_size: .; j_call: TRBJ1-2; v_call: TRBV19; cdr3_aa: CASSIVGQGGSYTF; cdr3_nt: TGTGCCAGTAGTATCGTGGGACAGGGTGGAAGCTACACCTTC
d_call: TRBD1; clone_size: few; j_call: TRBJ2-7; v_call: TRBV5-1; cdr3_aa: CASSLVNPGQGYEQYF; cdr3_nt: TGCGCCAGCAGCTTGGTAAATCCGGGACAGGGATACGAGCAGTACTTC
d_call: TRBD1; clone_size: .; j_call: TRBJ2-7; v_call: TRBV9; cdr3_aa: CASSVQGAPGYEQYF; cdr3_nt: TGTGCCAGCAGCGTACAGGGGGCGCCGGGCTACGAGCAGTACTTC
d_call: TRBD1; clone_size: .; j_call: TRBJ1-2; v_call: TRBV5-1; cdr3_aa: CASSLATGPYGYTF; cdr3_nt: TGCGCCAGCAGCTTGGCGACAGGGCCCTATGGCTACACCTTC
d_call: .; clone_size: .; j_call: TRBJ2-6; v_call: TRBV6-1; cdr3_aa: CASSDPLSGANVLTF; cdr3_nt: TGTGCCAGCAGTGACCCCCTCTCTGGGGCCAACGTCCTGACTTTC
d_call: .; clone_size: once; j_call: TRBJ1-5; v_call: TRBV7-9; cdr3_aa: CASSQTEGQPQHF; cdr3_nt: TGTGCCAGCAGCCAGACAGAGGGTCAGCCCCAGCATTTT
d_call: TRBD1; clone_size: few; j_call: TRBJ2-7; v_call: TRBV13; cdr3_aa: CASSSLTGSEQYF; cdr3_nt: TGTGCCAGCAGCTCACTGACAGGGAGCGAGCAGTACTTC
d_call: TRBD1; clone_size: few; j_call: TRBJ2-4; v_call: TRBV5-1; cdr3_aa: CASSLRTGGADIQYF; cdr3_nt: TGCGCCAGCAGCTTGCGGACAGGGGGCGCGGACATTCAGTACTTC